The sequence of this TCR beta chain was determined in a study of T cell repertoires in cytomegalovirus infection. As for the study in general: Recently identified HLA-C-restricted CMV epitopes and well-studied HLA-B-restricted CMV epitopes were used by the study. Matching HLA type, along with CMV infection, was indicated by public TCR beta signatures.

Findings and caveats of the study: CMV-specific TCR beta clonotypes restricted by HLA-C were the ones dominating the ex vivo response. Accumulated public TCR beta family frequency recognized individuals carrying CMV together with the relevant HLA.

TCRdb reprocessed the reads via MiXCR and lists one record per CDR3 protein. The repertoire has about half a million distinct CDR3 sequences, roughly 43% of them found once; the top ten carry roughly two fifths. Of note for this clonotype: Its target is not known.

Trimming removed 1 base from V and 3 bases from J; junction bases left unmatched: 3. The CDR3 consists of 15 residues. Germline lookup yields CDR1 SGHVS and CDR2 FNYEAQ. V gene TRBV7-6 combines with J gene TRBJ2-7; 10 positions agree with TRBD2. The source of this sequence is a human donor in good health (CMV status not recorded). Some clones in this sample may be carry-over from other donors' samples. The starting material was cultured PBMCs, obtained from culture after CMV antigen stimulation. CDR3 protein: CASSLESGRVYEQYF. CDR3 nucleotides: TGTGCCAGCAGCTTAGAGAGCGGGAGGGTCTACGAGCAGTACTTC.